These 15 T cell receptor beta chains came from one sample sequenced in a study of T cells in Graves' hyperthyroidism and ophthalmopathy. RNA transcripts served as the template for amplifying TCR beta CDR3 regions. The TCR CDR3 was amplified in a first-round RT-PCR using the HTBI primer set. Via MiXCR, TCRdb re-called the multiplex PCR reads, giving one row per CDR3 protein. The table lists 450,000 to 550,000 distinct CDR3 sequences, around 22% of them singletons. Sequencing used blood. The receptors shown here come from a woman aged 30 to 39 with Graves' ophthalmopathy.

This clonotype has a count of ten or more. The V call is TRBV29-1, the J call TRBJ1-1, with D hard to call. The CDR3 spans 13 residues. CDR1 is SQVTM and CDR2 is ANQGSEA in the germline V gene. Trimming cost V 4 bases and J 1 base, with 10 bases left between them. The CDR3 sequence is CSVGRQENTEAFF. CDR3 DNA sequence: TGCAGCGTTGGTAGGCAGGAGAACACTGAAGCTTTCTTT.

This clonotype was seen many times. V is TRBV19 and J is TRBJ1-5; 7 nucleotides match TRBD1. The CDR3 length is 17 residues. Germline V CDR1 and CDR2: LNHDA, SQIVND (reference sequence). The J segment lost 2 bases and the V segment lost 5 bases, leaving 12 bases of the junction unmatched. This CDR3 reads CASSLSRGRERNQPQHF. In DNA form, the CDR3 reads TGTGCCAGTAGTTTATCGAGGGGGCGCGAACGCAATCAGCCCCAGCATTTT.

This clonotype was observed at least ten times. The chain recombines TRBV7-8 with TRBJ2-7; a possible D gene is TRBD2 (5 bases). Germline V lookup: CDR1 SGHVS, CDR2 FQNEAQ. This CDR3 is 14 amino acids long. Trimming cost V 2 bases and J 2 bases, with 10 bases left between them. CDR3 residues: CASSLYPGTYEQYF. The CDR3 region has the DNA TGTGCCAGCAGCTTATATCCGGGGACCTACGAGCAGTACTTC. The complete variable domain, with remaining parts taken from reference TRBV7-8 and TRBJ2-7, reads GAGVSQSPRYKVAKRGQDVALRCDPISGHVSLFWYQQALGQGPEFLTYFQNEAQLDKSGLPSDRFFAERPEGSVSTLKIQRTQQEDSAVYLCASSLYPGTYEQYFGPGTRLTVT.

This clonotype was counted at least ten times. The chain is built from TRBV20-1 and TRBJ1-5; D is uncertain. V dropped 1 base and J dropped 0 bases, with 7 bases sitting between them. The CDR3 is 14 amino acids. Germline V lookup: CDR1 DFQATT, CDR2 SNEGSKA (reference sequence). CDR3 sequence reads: CSARVGYSNQPQHF. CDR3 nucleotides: TGCAGTGCTAGAGTAGGATATAGCAATCAGCCCCAGCATTTT.

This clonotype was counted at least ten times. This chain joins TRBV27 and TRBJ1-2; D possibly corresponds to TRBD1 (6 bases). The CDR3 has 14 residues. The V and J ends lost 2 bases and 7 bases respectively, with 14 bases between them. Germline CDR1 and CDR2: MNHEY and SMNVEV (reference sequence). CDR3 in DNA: TGTGCCAGCAGTTTAACCAGACAGGATGGTGGCTACACCTTC. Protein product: CASSLTRQDGGYTF.

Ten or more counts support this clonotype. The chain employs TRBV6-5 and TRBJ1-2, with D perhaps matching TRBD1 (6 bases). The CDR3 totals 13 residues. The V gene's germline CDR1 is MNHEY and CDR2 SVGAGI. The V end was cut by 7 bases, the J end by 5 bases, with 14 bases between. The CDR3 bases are TGTGCCAGCATCACAGGGAAAAATTATGGCTACACCTTC. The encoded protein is CASITGKNYGYTF.

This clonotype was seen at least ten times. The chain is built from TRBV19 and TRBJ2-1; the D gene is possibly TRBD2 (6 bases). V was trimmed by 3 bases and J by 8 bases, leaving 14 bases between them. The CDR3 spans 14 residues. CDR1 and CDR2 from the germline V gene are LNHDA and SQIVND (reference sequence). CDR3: CASSISKVADEQFF. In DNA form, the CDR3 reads TGTGCCAGTAGTATCAGTAAGGTAGCGGATGAGCAGTTCTTC.

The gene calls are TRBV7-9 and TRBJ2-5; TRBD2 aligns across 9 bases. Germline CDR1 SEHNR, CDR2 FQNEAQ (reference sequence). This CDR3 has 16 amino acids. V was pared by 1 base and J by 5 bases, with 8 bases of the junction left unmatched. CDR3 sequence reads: CASSLVAGGPVETQYF. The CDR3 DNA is TGTGCCAGCAGCTTAGTTGCGGGAGGGCCCGTGGAGACCCAGTACTTC.

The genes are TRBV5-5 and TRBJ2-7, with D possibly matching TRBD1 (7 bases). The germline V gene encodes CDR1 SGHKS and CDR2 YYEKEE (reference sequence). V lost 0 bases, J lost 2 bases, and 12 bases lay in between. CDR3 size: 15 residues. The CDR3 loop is CASSLAQGEAYEQYF. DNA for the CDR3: TGTGCCAGCAGCTTGGCTCAGGGGGAGGCCTACGAGCAGTACTTC.

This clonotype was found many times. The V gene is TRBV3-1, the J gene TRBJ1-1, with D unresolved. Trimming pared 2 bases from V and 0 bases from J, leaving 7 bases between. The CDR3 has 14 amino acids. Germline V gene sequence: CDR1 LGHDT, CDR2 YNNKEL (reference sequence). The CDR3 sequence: CASSQSPVNTEAFF. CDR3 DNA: TGTGCCAGCAGCCAAAGTCCAGTGAACACTGAAGCTTTCTTT.

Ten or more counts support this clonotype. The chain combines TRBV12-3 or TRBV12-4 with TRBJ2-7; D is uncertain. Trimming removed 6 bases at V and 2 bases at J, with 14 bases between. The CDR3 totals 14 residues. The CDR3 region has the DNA TGTGCCAGCAGCCCCGTCCAGGCCACCTACGAGCAGTACTTC. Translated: CASSPVQATYEQYF.

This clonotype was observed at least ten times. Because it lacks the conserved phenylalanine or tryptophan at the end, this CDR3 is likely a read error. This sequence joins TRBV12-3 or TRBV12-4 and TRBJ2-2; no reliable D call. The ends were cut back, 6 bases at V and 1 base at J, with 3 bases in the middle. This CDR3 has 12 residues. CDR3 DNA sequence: TGTGCCAGCAGCCTGAACACCGGGGAGCTGTTTTCT. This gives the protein CASSLNTGELFS.

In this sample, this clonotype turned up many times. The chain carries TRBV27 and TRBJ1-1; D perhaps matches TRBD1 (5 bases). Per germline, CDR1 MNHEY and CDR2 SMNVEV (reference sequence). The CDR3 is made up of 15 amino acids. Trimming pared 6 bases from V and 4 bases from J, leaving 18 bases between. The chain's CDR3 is CASRVAGQGGTEAFF. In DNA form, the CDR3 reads TGTGCCAGCAGAGTCGCAGGACAAGGTGGCACTGAAGCTTTCTTT.

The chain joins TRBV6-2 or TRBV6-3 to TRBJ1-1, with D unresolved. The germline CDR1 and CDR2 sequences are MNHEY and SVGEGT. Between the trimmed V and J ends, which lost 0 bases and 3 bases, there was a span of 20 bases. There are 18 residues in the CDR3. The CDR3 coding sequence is TGTGCCAGCAGTTACTCGATCGTGAGGAGCCAAGGGTACACTGAAGCTTTCTTT. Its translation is CASSYSIVRSQGYTEAFF.

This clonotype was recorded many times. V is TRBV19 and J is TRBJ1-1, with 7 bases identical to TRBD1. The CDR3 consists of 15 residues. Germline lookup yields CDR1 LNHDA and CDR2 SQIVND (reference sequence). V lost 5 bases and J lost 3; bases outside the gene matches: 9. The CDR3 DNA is TGTGCCAGTAGTGGTGAGACAGGGTTGGACACTGAAGCTTTCTTT. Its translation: CASSGETGLDTEAFF.